These 15 T cell receptor beta chains share one sample of origin, sequenced in a study of T cells after yellow fever vaccination. TCRdb re-called the 5' RACE reads through MiXCR, storing one row per CDR3 protein. Altogether a few hundred thousand distinct CDR3 sequences are present, 6.7% being singletons, with the ten largest covering 0.85% to 1.2%. Sequencing was performed on CD4+ T cells sorted from PBMCs, taken on the day of the yellow fever booster vaccination. These receptor sequences come from a man aged 25-45 years who received the YFV17D yellow fever vaccine.

There are a few counts of this clonotype. The chain employs TRBV5-5 and TRBJ2-2; no definite D call. From germline, CDR1 is SGHKS and CDR2 YYEKEE (reference sequence). The CDR3 runs 15 residues. V lost 0 bases and J lost 4, with 10 bases in between. The CDR3 DNA is TGTGCCAGCAGCTTGGTACATACGGGCACCGGGGAGCTGTTTTTT. It codes for CASSLVHTGTGELFF.

The V and J genes are TRBV5-1 and TRBJ2-7; D is unresolved. Per germline, CDR1 SGHRS and CDR2 YFSETQ. V was trimmed by 4 bases and J by 3 bases, leaving 11 bases between them. This CDR3 spans 13 amino acids. The CDR3 nucleotides read TGCGCCAGCAGCCCCTTGGACCGCTACGAGCAGTACTTC. Its protein is CASSPLDRYEQYF.

This clonotype was seen more than once but under ten times. The chain employs TRBV25-1 and TRBJ1-2; no reliable D call. Germline values: CDR1 MGHDK, CDR2 SYGVNS. The CDR3 has 15 amino acids. The V end lost 1 base, the J end lost 4 bases, and 13 bases lay between the germline ends. The CDR3 sequence: CASSELVGPPYGYTF. Here the CDR3 DNA reads TGTGCCAGCAGTGAATTGGTCGGCCCCCCCTATGGCTACACCTTC.

This clonotype was found a few times. The chain couples TRBV7-8 to TRBJ2-2; D is uncertain. The CDR3 spans 16 residues. Per germline, CDR1 SGHVS and CDR2 FQNEAQ. V gave up 8 bases and J gave up 1 base, with 17 bases separating them. CDR3 nucleotide sequence: TGTGCCAGCGAACCTTACCCTAGACTGAACACCGGGGAGCTGTTTTTT. Translated, it gives CASEPYPRLNTGELFF.

Regarding this clonotype: At one end the junction does not follow the germline gene, possibly because of a read error. The chain employs TRBV7-8 and TRBJ2-1, with D unresolved. The CDR3 sequence is 15 residues long. Germline V gives CDR1 SGHVS, CDR2 FQNEAQ. The CDR3 protein is CASRLDLQLYNEQFF. Written as DNA, the CDR3 is TGTGCCAGCAGGTTAGACCTACAACTTTACAATGAGCAGTTCTTC. The complete variable domain, with remaining parts taken from reference TRBV7-8 and TRBJ2-1, reads GAGVSQSPRYKVAKRGQDVALRCDPISGHVSLFWYQQALGQGPEFLTYFQNEAQLDKSGLPSDRFFAERPEGSVSTLKIQRTQQEDSAVYLCASRLDLQLYNEQFFGPGTRLTVL.

This clonotype was seen more than once but under ten times. The chain is built from TRBV2 and TRBJ1-2; the D gene is possibly TRBD1 (6 bases). CDR1 is SNHLY, CDR2 FYNNEI, per germline. V gave up 3 bases and J gave up 5 bases, with 16 bases separating them. The CDR3 has 15 amino acids. CDR3 bases: TGTGCCAGCAGTGAGACAGGATCGGGTCCTTATGGCTACACCTTC. Protein product: CASSETGSGPYGYTF.

This clonotype was counted only a few times. V and J are TRBV12-3 or TRBV12-4 and TRBJ2-2, with no clear D. Trimming removed 5 bases from V and 7 bases from J, with 17 bases in between. The CDR3 spans 15 residues. CDR3 coding DNA: TGTGCCAGCAGTGCGATGGTAGGGTCCGGCGGGGAGCTGTTTTTT. Protein sequence: CASSAMVGSGGELFF.

This clonotype was seen ten or more times. The chain couples TRBV5-1 to TRBJ2-3; D is ambiguous. This CDR3 region has 15 residues. Trimming took off 0 bases at V and 2 bases at J, with 10 bases between the two ends. CDR1 is SGHRS and CDR2 is YFSETQ in the germline V gene. The CDR3 region is CASSLELDSTDTQYF. In DNA, the CDR3 is TGCGCCAGCAGCTTGGAGTTGGATTCCACAGATACGCAGTATTTT.

This clonotype was counted between two and nine times. The V call is TRBV29-1, the J call TRBJ2-1; 9 bases align to TRBD2. V shed 2 bases and J 12 bases; nucleotides not matched to a gene: 14. Germline V gene data show CDR1 as SQVTM and CDR2 as ANQGSEA. The CDR3 contains 15 residues. The CDR3 sequence: CSVEKVLAGGGGQFF. The CDR3 DNA follows: TGCAGCGTTGAAAAAGTCCTGGCGGGAGGGGGGGGGCAGTTCTTC.

CDR3 sequence reads: CASSLAWDSQETQYF. CDR3 DNA: TGTGCCAGCAGCTTGGCGTGGGACTCCCAAGAGACCCAGTACTTC. The V gene is TRBV5-4, the J gene TRBJ2-5, with a tentative D call TRBD2 (6 bases). Germline V CDR1 and CDR2: SGHNT, YYREEE (reference sequence). The CDR3 spans 15 residues. Trimming removed 0 bases from V and 1 base from J, with 10 bases in between.

In this sample, this clonotype turned up many times. The rearrangement joins TRBV7-6 to TRBJ1-6; no firm D call. CDR1 is SGHVS, CDR2 FNYEAQ, per germline. This CDR3 has 13 amino acids. V lost 8 bases, J lost 5 bases, and 10 bases lay in between. CDR3 sequence reads: CASSPGDNSPLHF. DNA for the CDR3: TGTGCCAGCTCCCCCGGTGATAATTCACCCCTCCACTTT.

V is TRBV28 and J is TRBJ2-1, with 7 positions matching TRBD1. CDR3 length: 14 residues. Germline lookup yields CDR1 MDHEN and CDR2 SYDVKM. The junction had 11 bases not matched to a gene; V was cut back by 7 bases and J by 8 bases. The CDR3: CASIDRVGSDEQFF. DNA for the CDR3: TGTGCCAGCATCGACAGGGTCGGGTCTGATGAGCAGTTCTTC.

This clonotype showed up many times. CDR3 protein: CASSDYGIQYF. CDR3 in DNA: TGTGCCAGCAGCGATTACGGCATTCAGTACTTC. This chain links TRBV12-3 or TRBV12-4 with TRBJ2-4; no clear D gene. V lost 6 bases, J lost 9 bases, and 9 bases lay in between. The CDR3 length is 11 residues.

The chain recombines TRBV7-2 with TRBJ2-7; 12 bases agree with TRBD1. V shed 5 bases, J shed 6 bases, and the junction held 5 bases outside the gene matches. The CDR3 extends over 14 amino acids. The germline CDR1 and CDR2 sequences are SGHTA and FQGNSA. The DNA of the CDR3 is TGTGCCAGCAGCGCCAGGGACAGGGGGCGCGAGCAGTACTTC. This sequence encodes CASSARDRGREQYF.

This clonotype was recorded at least ten times. The rearrangement links TRBV5-1 to TRBJ2-5; D might be TRBD1 (5 bases). Per germline, CDR1 SGHRS and CDR2 YFSETQ. V was shortened by 4 bases and J by 4 bases, with 14 bases between the two germline ends. The CDR3 is 14 residues long. CDR3 in DNA: TGCGCCAGCAGCCCGCAGGGTGTCGGAGAGACCCAGTACTTC. Its protein product is CASSPQGVGETQYF.